The 10 T cell receptor beta chains in this list originate from one sample, sequenced in a study of T cell responses to AZD1222 COVID-19 vaccine. Produced via immunoSEQ multiplex PCR; TCRdb's table is partial and in-frame only. The profile shows about 92,000 clones, roughly 87% of them singletons. The input for sequencing was peripheral blood, taken on day 0 of AZD1222 vaccination. These receptors were collected from an adult in good health.

The chain couples TRBV3-1 (or the pseudogene TRBV3-2) to TRBJ1-6, with D possibly being TRBD1 (5 bases). V lost 4 bases and J 7 bases, leaving 11 bases between the germline ends. Germline V gives CDR1 LGHDT, CDR2 YNNKEL (reference sequence). The CDR3 is made up of 14 amino acids. CDR3 in amino acids: CASSLRGGNSPLHF. In nucleotides, the CDR3 is TGTGCCAGCAGCCTGAGGGGAGGGAATTCACCCCTCCACTTT.

V gene TRBV4-1 combines with J gene TRBJ2-2; D is unresolved. CDR3 length: 14 residues. Germline V gene sequence: CDR1 MGHRA, CDR2 YSYEKL. With 4 bases removed from V and 4 bases from J, the gap between germline ends came to 10 bases. This CDR3 is CASSPRGGTGELFF. CDR3 coding DNA: TGCGCCAGCAGCCCCCGAGGCGGCACCGGGGAGCTGTTTTTT.

This chain connects TRBV30 to TRBJ2-1, with 8 bases that match TRBD2. V trimming: 0 bases; J trimming: 9 bases; junction bases outside the gene matches: 7. CDR1 is GTSNPN and CDR2 is SVGIG in the germline V gene (reference sequence). The CDR3 runs 14 residues. The CDR3 DNA sequence: TGTGCCTGGAGTGTACTCCCCGGGGGGGGTGAGCAGTTCTTC. This codes for CAWSVLPGGGEQFF.

The CDR3 sequence is CASSQDSMTSGGTSYNEQFF. The CDR3 coding sequence is TGTGCCAGCAGCCAAGATTCCATGACTAGCGGGGGCACATCCTACAATGAGCAGTTCTTC. The chain combines TRBV3-1 (or the pseudogene TRBV3-2) with TRBJ2-1; TRBD2 aligns across 12 bases. Looked up from germline, CDR1 is LGHDT and CDR2 is YNNKEL (reference sequence). V lost 0 bases, J lost 1 base, and 10 bases stayed unmatched. The CDR3 is 20 residues long.

The J gene is TRBJ1-4, the V gene TRBV4-3; D is undetermined. The CDR3 has 17 amino acids. CDR1 and CDR2 (germline): LGHNA, YSLEER. V lost 0 bases and J lost 1, with 12 bases in between. In DNA form, the CDR3 reads TGCGCCAGCAGCCAAGATCGCATCCTCCGAACTAATGAAAAACTGTTTTTT. Protein: CASSQDRILRTNEKLFF.

This rearrangement joins TRBV3-1 (or the pseudogene TRBV3-2) to TRBJ1-2, with a possible D match to TRBD1 (6 bases). The CDR3 is 15 amino acids. Germline V gives CDR1 LGHDT, CDR2 YNNKEL (reference sequence). Deletions cut 0 bases from V and 8 bases from J, with 16 bases between. CDR3 residues: CASSQDPGALGGYTF. DNA of the CDR3: TGTGCCAGCAGCCAAGATCCGGGGGCGCTCGGCGGCTACACCTTC.

The J gene is TRBJ1-5, the V gene TRBV7-3; tentatively, D is TRBD1 (6 bases). Germline V gene lookup returns CDR1 SGHTA and CDR2 FQGTGA. V lost 1 base, J lost 5 bases, and 21 bases lay in between. This CDR3 spans 18 amino acids. CDR3 loop: CASSLNPPSWGLDQPQHF. Here the CDR3 DNA reads TGTGCCAGCAGCTTAAACCCCCCCTCGTGGGGGCTAGATCAGCCCCAGCATTTT.

The chain links TRBV11-2 to TRBJ2-7; 7 bases match TRBD2. Germline V lookup: CDR1 SGHAT, CDR2 FQNNGV. Trimming cost V 0 bases and J 2 bases; bases outside gene matches: 4. The CDR3 covers 15 residues. The CDR3 nucleotides are TGTGCCAGCAGCTTAGATCGGGGGGTGGCCTACGAGCAGTACTTC. Translating it yields CASSLDRGVAYEQYF. Looking up the rest from reference TRBV11-2 and TRBJ2-7 gives the full variable domain: EAGVAQSPRYKIIEKRQSVAFWCNPISGHATLYWYQQILGQGPKLLIQFQNNGVVDDSQLPKDRFSAERLKGVDSTLKIQPAKLEDSAVYLCASSLDRGVAYEQYFGPGTRLTVT.

In DNA, the CDR3 is TGTGCCAGCAGCTTACGACGGCGGGATGAAGCTTTCTTT. It is translated as CASSLRRRDEAFF. The chain has TRBV7-2 and TRBJ1-1, with no clear D. The CDR3 length is 13 residues. V lost 2 bases and J 7 bases, leaving 11 bases between the germline ends. The germline gives CDR1 SGHTA, CDR2 FQGNSA.

This chain connects TRBV19 to TRBJ2-7, with TRBD1 matching 9 bases. Unmatched junction bases numbered 5, after V lost 4 bases and J lost 4 bases. This CDR3 comprises 14 residues. CDR1 is LNHDA and CDR2 is SQIVND in the germline V gene (reference sequence). CDR3 loop: CASSRDRDSYEQYF. The CDR3 DNA reads as TGTGCCAGTAGTAGGGACAGGGATTCTTACGAGCAGTACTTC.